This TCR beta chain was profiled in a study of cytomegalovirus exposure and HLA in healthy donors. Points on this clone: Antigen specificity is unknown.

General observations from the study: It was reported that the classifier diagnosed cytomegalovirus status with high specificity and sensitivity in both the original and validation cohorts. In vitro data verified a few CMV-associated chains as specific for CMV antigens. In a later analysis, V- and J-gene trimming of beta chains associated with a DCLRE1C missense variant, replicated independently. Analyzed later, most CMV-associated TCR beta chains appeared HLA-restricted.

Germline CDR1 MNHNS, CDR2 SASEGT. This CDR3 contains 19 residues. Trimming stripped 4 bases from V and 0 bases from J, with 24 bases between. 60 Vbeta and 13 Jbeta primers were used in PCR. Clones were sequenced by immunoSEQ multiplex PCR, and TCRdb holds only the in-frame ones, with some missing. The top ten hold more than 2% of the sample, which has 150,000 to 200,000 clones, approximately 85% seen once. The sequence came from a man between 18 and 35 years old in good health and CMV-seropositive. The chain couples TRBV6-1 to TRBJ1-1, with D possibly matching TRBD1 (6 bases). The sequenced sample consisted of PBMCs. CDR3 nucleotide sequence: TGTGCCAGCAGTGGCCCCCCAAAGGGGGACCAACTCATGAACACTGAAGCTTTCTTT. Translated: CASSGPPKGDQLMNTEAFF.